The rows below give T cell receptor beta chains drawn from one sample of a study of blood T cells in healthy people across ages. TCRdb re-called the 5' RACE reads through MiXCR, storing one row per CDR3 protein. The sample includes about 670,000 distinct CDR3 sequences, about 51% of them seen just once. Sequenced material: blood. The source of these receptors is a woman of 80 years or more in good health. Each CDR3 is given with its conserved first and last residue. A D gene is named only where the DNA matches it firmly. Clone size is given for some rows only: seen once, a few or many times, or a class if the clone is expanded.

size	D	V	J	DNA	CDR3
many	-	TRBV4-2	TRBJ2-3	TGTGCCAGCAGCCAAGAAGTCTGGCCCGATACGCAGTATTTT	CASSQEVWPDTQYF
-	TRBD2	TRBV6-5	TRBJ2-5	TGTGTCAGCAATGACCTAGCGGGATCGGAAGAGACCCAGTACTTC	CVSNDLAGSEETQYF
-	-	TRBV4-1	TRBJ2-2	TGCGCCAGCAGCCAAGTTCTAGTGTCCACCGGGGAGCTGTTTTTT	CASSQVLVSTGELFF
-	TRBD2	TRBV25-1	TRBJ2-4	TGTGCCAGCAGTAAGACGGGACTAGGAGATGGGGAGCAGTACTTC	CASSKTGLGDGEQYF
many	-	TRBV7-3	TRBJ1-2	TGTGCCAGCAGCTACGACGGTATATATGGCTACACCTTC	CASSYDGIYGYTF
once	-	TRBV6-2/TRBV6-3	TRBJ2-6	TGTGCCACTCCGGGACGCCAGGCCAACGTCCTGACTTTC	CATPGRQANVLTF
few	TRBD2	TRBV4-1	TRBJ2-1	TGCGCCAGCAGCCAAGAGAGGCTAGCGGGAGGGCCCTCCTACAATGAGCAGTTCTTC	CASSQERLAGGPSYNEQFF
many	-	TRBV2	TRBJ2-1	TGTGCCAGCAGTGAACCCGCAGGCTACAATGAGCAGTTCTTC	CASSEPAGYNEQFF
-	TRBD2	TRBV29-1	TRBJ2-7	TGCAGCGTTGCGCTCTCAGCGGGAGGTAACGAGCAGTACTTC	CSVALSAGGNEQYF
many	-	TRBV5-1	TRBJ2-3	TGCGCCAGCAGCTTGTTAGCCGGTAGGGCAGATACGCAGTATTTT	CASSLLAGRADTQYF
many	TRBD1	TRBV5-1	TRBJ2-7	TGCGCCAGCAGCGCCGGGACAGTTTTTTCAGAGCAGTACTTC	CASSAGTVFSEQYF
few	-	TRBV5-1	TRBJ1-1	TGCGCCAGCAGGTATAACACTGAAGCTTTCTTT	CASRYNTEAFF
many	-	TRBV6-5	TRBJ2-1	TGTGCCAGCAGCCCCGCCAGGGGCTCCTACAATGAGCAGTTCTTC	CASSPARGSYNEQFF
many	-	TRBV25-1	TRBJ2-5	TGTGCCAGCAGATCCCAGAGGGAGACCCAGTACTTC	CASRSQRETQYF
few	-	TRBV7-3	TRBJ2-1	TGTGCCAGCAGCGGGATGGGGAGCTCCAATGAGCAGTTCTTC	CASSGMGSSNEQFF
many	TRBD1	TRBV20-1	TRBJ2-3	TGCAGTGCTTCGGACAGGGGCGGCGCAGATACGCAGTATTTT	CSASDRGGADTQYF
-	-	TRBV27	TRBJ2-7	TGTGCCAGCAGTATCCACACCCCACGGCCTGACGAGCAGTACTTC	CASSIHTPRPDEQYF
-	TRBD1	TRBV6-2/TRBV6-3	TRBJ1-5	TGTGCCAGCAGCCGGACAGGGTTTCGGCCCCAGCATTTT	CASSRTGFRPQHF
many	-	TRBV29-1	TRBJ2-3	TGCAGCGCGGGATCGGGAGATACGCAGTATTTT	CSAGSGDTQYF
-	TRBD1	TRBV5-6	TRBJ1-6	TGTGCCAGCAGCGACGACAGGGTCCGTTCACCCCTCCACTTT	CASSDDRVRSPLHF
-	-	TRBV30	TRBJ2-3	TGTGCCTGGAGTGACCTACCGAGGGCCGGGCCGTTTCTCACAGATACGCAGTATTTT	CAWSDLPRAGPFLTDTQYF
many	-	TRBV4-3	TRBJ2-1	TGCGCCAGCAGCCCCCGAACGGGACGTGAGCAGTTCTTC	CASSPRTGREQFF
-	-	TRBV6-2/TRBV6-3	TRBJ2-5	TGTGCCAGCAAGAAGACCAAGCAAGAGACCCAGTACTTC	CASKKTKQETQYF
-	-	TRBV25-1	TRBJ2-7	TGTGCCAGCGGCATGGGGGGATACGAGCAGTACTTC	CASGMGGYEQYF
-	TRBD2	TRBV7-2	TRBJ2-1	TGTGCCAGCAGCTTAGCTAGCGGGGGGGACCTCGATGAGCAGTTCTTC	CASSLASGGDLDEQFF
once	-	TRBV7-2	TRBJ1-2	TGTGCCAGCCGAAGCATCGGGGCCAACTATGGCTACACCTTC	CASRSIGANYGYTF
many	-	TRBV20-1	TRBJ1-1	TGCAGTGCTCAACGACAGCCGGACACTGAAGCTTTCTTT	CSAQRQPDTEAFF
few	-	TRBV6-2/TRBV6-3	TRBJ1-1	TGTGCCACCGCGTCCAGGCCGCGCAGTGAAGCTTTCTTT	CATASRPRSEAFF
-	TRBD2	TRBV20-1	TRBJ2-4	TGCAGTGCTAGAGCCCTCGGGGAGGGAAGAGGCAACATTCAGTACTTC	CSARALGEGRGNIQYF
few	TRBD1	TRBV29-1	TRBJ1-2	TGCAGCGTTGGCGACAGGGGGGGTGGCTACACCTTC	CSVGDRGGGYTF
-	-	TRBV3-1	TRBJ2-7	TGTGCCAGCAGCCACAGCGGGCAGGGGCAGTACTTC	CASSHSGQGQYF
-	TRBD1	TRBV12-5	TRBJ1-2	TGTGCTAGTGGTCCCCGGGACAGGGACTATGGCTACACCTTC	CASGPRDRDYGYTF
many	TRBD2	TRBV5-1	TRBJ2-3	TGCGCCAGCAGCCCGTGGACTAGCGGGATGACAGATACGCAGTATTTT	CASSPWTSGMTDTQYF
many	TRBD2	TRBV12-3/TRBV12-4	TRBJ2-4	TGTGCCAGCAGTCTAGCGGGGCTAGCGATAGCCAAAAACATTCAGTACTTC	CASSLAGLAIAKNIQYF
-	TRBD1	TRBV7-9	TRBJ1-2	TGTGCCAGCAGCCGATCGGGGACAGTGGATAAGGGGGGCTACACCTTC	CASSRSGTVDKGGYTF